These T cell receptor beta chains were read from a single sample in a study of cytomegalovirus exposure and HLA in healthy donors. Generated by immunoSEQ multiplex PCR, the TCRdb table keeps only in-frame clones and is missing some. This sample has some 120,000 clones, with approximately 80% found just once. What was sequenced was PBMCs. Receptor source: a female donor in good health and CMV-seronegative. Each CDR3 is given with its conserved first and last residue. D genes are given only for firm matches. Clone size is shown for a subset of rows, as once, few, many or a class of expanded clone.

j_gene: TRBJ2-1; abundance: NA; v_gene: TRBV6-4; d_gene: NA; CDR3nt: TGTGCCAGCAGCCTAACGACAGCCTCCAATGAGCAGTTCTTC; CDR3aa: CASSLTTASNEQFF
j_gene: TRBJ2-1; abundance: NA; v_gene: TRBV29-1; d_gene: TRBD2; CDR3nt: TGCAGCGTTGAAGATAGGACTAGCGGGACCTGGCTAAGTTCGGAGCAGTTCTTC; CDR3aa: CSVEDRTSGTWLSSEQFF
j_gene: TRBJ1-2; abundance: NA; v_gene: TRBV6-6; d_gene: TRBD1; CDR3nt: TGTGCCAGCTGCCGAGGACAGGGAGTTTATGGCTACACCTTC; CDR3aa: CASCRGQGVYGYTF
j_gene: TRBJ1-1; abundance: few; v_gene: TRBV19; d_gene: NA; CDR3nt: TGTGCCAGTAGTGACGACAGAGGCACTGAAGCTTTCTTT; CDR3aa: CASSDDRGTEAFF
j_gene: TRBJ1-2; abundance: NA; v_gene: TRBV30; d_gene: NA; CDR3nt: TGTGCCTGGGCTCAGGGGTCCGTAAGTTCCTATGGCTACACCTTC; CDR3aa: CAWAQGSVSSYGYTF
j_gene: TRBJ2-1; abundance: NA; v_gene: TRBV4-2; d_gene: TRBD2; CDR3nt: TGTGCCAGCAGCCAAGTTCGGAGGACTAGCGGGGGGGCGATCGATGAGCAGTTCTTC; CDR3aa: CASSQVRRTSGGAIDEQFF
j_gene: TRBJ2-7; abundance: few; v_gene: TRBV6-5; d_gene: TRBD1; CDR3nt: TGTGCCAGCAGTTACTTGGGGACAGGAGGGTCCTACGAGCAGTACTTC; CDR3aa: CASSYLGTGGSYEQYF
j_gene: TRBJ1-1; abundance: NA; v_gene: TRBV7-9; d_gene: TRBD1; CDR3nt: TGTGCCAGCAGCCCTAATGGAGGACAGGGGGGAGCTTTCTTT; CDR3aa: CASSPNGGQGGAFF
j_gene: TRBJ2-3; abundance: NA; v_gene: TRBV5-4; d_gene: NA; CDR3nt: TGTGCCAGCAGCTCCAAGACTAGTTTAGATACGCAGTATTTT; CDR3aa: CASSSKTSLDTQYF
j_gene: TRBJ1-1; abundance: NA; v_gene: TRBV10-3; d_gene: NA; CDR3nt: TGTGCCATCACCCCCCAGAGGGTGAACACTGAAGCTTTCTTT; CDR3aa: CAITPQRVNTEAFF
j_gene: TRBJ2-3; abundance: once; v_gene: TRBV5-1; d_gene: NA; CDR3nt: TGCGCCAGCAGCCCAACGACAGGCACAGATACGCAGTATTTT; CDR3aa: CASSPTTGTDTQYF
j_gene: TRBJ1-5; abundance: NA; v_gene: TRBV10-3; d_gene: TRBD1; CDR3nt: TGTGCCTCTCAGGGAGACAGGGGCAATCAGCCCCAGCATTTT; CDR3aa: CASQGDRGNQPQHF
j_gene: TRBJ1-4; abundance: few; v_gene: TRBV7-9; d_gene: NA; CDR3nt: TGTGCCAGCCGAGCGGTAACTAATGAAAAACTGTTTTTT; CDR3aa: CASRAVTNEKLFF
j_gene: TRBJ2-4; abundance: few; v_gene: TRBV27; d_gene: TRBD1; CDR3nt: TGTGCCAGCAGTCCAAGACAGGGGGGGAACATTCAGTACTTC; CDR3aa: CASSPRQGGNIQYF
j_gene: TRBJ2-7; abundance: once; v_gene: TRBV7-9; d_gene: TRBD2; CDR3nt: TGTGCCAGCAGCCCACCGGCGGGGCGGGGGGCGGGTAGCTCCTACGAGCAGTACTTC; CDR3aa: CASSPPAGRGAGSSYEQYF
j_gene: TRBJ2-2; abundance: NA; v_gene: TRBV11-2; d_gene: TRBD1; CDR3nt: TGTGCCAGCAGCTCCACGGACAGGGCGAACACCGGGGAGCTGTTTTTT; CDR3aa: CASSSTDRANTGELFF
j_gene: TRBJ1-4; abundance: NA; v_gene: TRBV19; d_gene: NA; CDR3nt: TGTGCCAGTAGCCTAGGCTTAAATGAAAAACTGTTTTTT; CDR3aa: CASSLGLNEKLFF
j_gene: TRBJ2-5; abundance: NA; v_gene: TRBV5-5; d_gene: TRBD2; CDR3nt: TGTGCCAGCAGCCCCAGCGGGGCGGTCCAAGAGACCCAGTACTTC; CDR3aa: CASSPSGAVQETQYF
j_gene: TRBJ2-7; abundance: NA; v_gene: TRBV30; d_gene: TRBD1; CDR3nt: TGTGCCTGGGTTCAGGGGGACGAGCAGTACTTC; CDR3aa: CAWVQGDEQYF
j_gene: TRBJ2-7; abundance: NA; v_gene: TRBV7-8; d_gene: NA; CDR3nt: TGTGCCAGCAGCTTAGATGGGCGGGGCGAGCAGTACTTC; CDR3aa: CASSLDGRGEQYF
j_gene: TRBJ1-1; abundance: few; v_gene: TRBV2; d_gene: NA; CDR3nt: TGTGCCAGCAGTGACCCCTTGAACACTGAAGCTTTCTTT; CDR3aa: CASSDPLNTEAFF
j_gene: TRBJ2-5; abundance: once; v_gene: TRBV28; d_gene: NA; CDR3nt: TGTGCCAGCAGTTTCGGGGGGCCGATGGAGACCCAGTACTTC; CDR3aa: CASSFGGPMETQYF
j_gene: TRBJ2-7; abundance: NA; v_gene: TRBV7-9; d_gene: TRBD1; CDR3nt: TGTGCCAGCAGCTTACCCCCAACAGGGGGGTCCCCCTACGAGCAGTACTTC; CDR3aa: CASSLPPTGGSPYEQYF
j_gene: TRBJ2-7; abundance: NA; v_gene: TRBV5-1; d_gene: TRBD1; CDR3nt: TGCGCCAGCAGCTTGGTATCCTCTGGGACAGGGGGCTACGAGCAGTACTTC; CDR3aa: CASSLVSSGTGGYEQYF
j_gene: TRBJ2-2; abundance: NA; v_gene: TRBV30; d_gene: TRBD1; CDR3nt: TGTGCCTGGGGGACAGTCTTGGGCGGGGAGCTGTTTTTT; CDR3aa: CAWGTVLGGELFF
j_gene: TRBJ2-7; abundance: once; v_gene: TRBV14; d_gene: TRBD2; CDR3nt: TGTGCCAGCAGCCAAGATCCGCGGGGGTACGAGCAGTACTTC; CDR3aa: CASSQDPRGYEQYF
j_gene: TRBJ1-1; abundance: NA; v_gene: TRBV29-1; d_gene: TRBD1; CDR3nt: TGCAGCGCCACAGGGGGGAGGACTGAAGCTTTCTTT; CDR3aa: CSATGGRTEAFF
j_gene: TRBJ2-3; abundance: once; v_gene: TRBV19; d_gene: TRBD2; CDR3nt: TGTGCCAGTAGATCTAGCGGAGCTAGCACAGATACGCAGTATTTT; CDR3aa: CASRSSGASTDTQYF